This is a list of T cell receptor beta chains from one sample in a study of cytomegalovirus exposure and HLA in healthy donors. This table comes from immunoSEQ multiplex PCR, and its TCRdb copy is limited to in-frame clones, with some not included. Recorded for this sample: approximately 100,000 clones. The sample was PBMCs. These receptors came from a man aged 45 to 65 in good health and CMV-seronegative. Each CDR3 is given with its conserved first and last residue. A D gene is named only where the DNA matches it firmly.

cdr3_nt | cdr3_aa | j_call | v_call | d_call
TGTGCCAGCAGCTTTCCCGGGACAGGGCATGTCGGGGAGCTGTTTTTT | CASSFPGTGHVGELFF | TRBJ2-2 | TRBV7-2 | TRBD1
TGTGCCAGCTCCCAGGGATACTATGGCTACACCTTC | CASSQGYYGYTF | TRBJ1-2 | TRBV11-3 | -
TGTGCCTGGGAGGAGACAGTCTATGGCTACACCTTC | CAWEETVYGYTF | TRBJ1-2 | TRBV30 | -
TGTGCCAGCAGGCGGACTAGCGCCCTTAATGAGCAGTTCTTC | CASRRTSALNEQFF | TRBJ2-1 | TRBV2 | TRBD2
TGTGCCAGCAGCTTGGGCGGGAGGGCGAGCTACGAGCAGTACTTC | CASSLGGRASYEQYF | TRBJ2-7 | TRBV5-4 | TRBD2
TGCGCCAGCAGCTGGGCTGGCGGGGAGCAGTTCTTC | CASSWAGGEQFF | TRBJ2-1 | TRBV4-3 | -
TGCGCCAGCAGCCCCGAGGGGGGGTACCAAGAGACCCAGTACTTC | CASSPEGGYQETQYF | TRBJ2-5 | TRBV5-1 | -
TGTGCTAGTGGGACCGACCGGGACAGCAATCGCGGTCTGCCCCAGCATTTT | CASGTDRDSNRGLPQHF | TRBJ1-5 | TRBV12-5 | TRBD1
TGTGCCAGCAGTAGCTGGGGAGGGTTTGGGGGTACGCAGTATTTT | CASSSWGGFGGTQYF | TRBJ2-3 | TRBV6-5 | TRBD2
TGTGCCAGTAGTCCGGGACAGGGGGCGAAGACCCAGTACTTC | CASSPGQGAKTQYF | TRBJ2-5 | TRBV19 | TRBD1
TGCGCCAGCAGCCGAGCGACGGCCCCTAACTATGGCTACACCTTC | CASSRATAPNYGYTF | TRBJ1-2 | TRBV4-3 | -
TGTGCCAGCAGCCCTGACAGGGGGCGAAACACCATATATTTT | CASSPDRGRNTIYF | TRBJ1-3 | TRBV7-2 | TRBD1
TGTGCCAGCAGCCCCCGACAGGGGGCGAGCTATGGCTACACCTTC | CASSPRQGASYGYTF | TRBJ1-2 | TRBV9 | TRBD1
TGTGCCAGCAGCGAATACAGGGGGATGAACACTGAAGCTTTCTTT | CASSEYRGMNTEAFF | TRBJ1-1 | TRBV9 | TRBD1
TGTGCCAGCAGCTTGGGGGGGACTGATAATTCACCCCTCCACTTT | CASSLGGTDNSPLHF | TRBJ1-6 | TRBV5-1 | -
TGTGCCAGCAGCTTAGTCGCAGGGTCGGGCGAGCAGTACTTC | CASSLVAGSGEQYF | TRBJ2-7 | TRBV7-9 | -
TGTGCCAGCAAGAGGGACAGGGAAACTTTGTACGAGCAGTACTTC | CASKRDRETLYEQYF | TRBJ2-7 | TRBV6-6 | TRBD1
TGTGCCAGCAGGGTACAAACAGGGGAATTCACTGAAGCTTTCTTT | CASRVQTGEFTEAFF | TRBJ1-1 | TRBV2 | TRBD1
TGTGCCAGCAGCTCTGGACAGGGCCGCTCTGGGGCCAACGTCCTGACTTTC | CASSSGQGRSGANVLTF | TRBJ2-6 | TRBV7-6 | TRBD1
TGTGCCTCCTACGATGTGGGACAAAATTACTATGGCTACACCTTC | CASYDVGQNYYGYTF | TRBJ1-2 | TRBV2 | -
TGTGCCAGCAGCATGACAGGGGGACTTTACGAGCAGTACTTC | CASSMTGGLYEQYF | TRBJ2-7 | TRBV6-5 | TRBD1
TGTGCCAGCAGATCCGACAGGAACACCGGGGAGCTGTTTTTT | CASRSDRNTGELFF | TRBJ2-2 | TRBV7-6 | -
TGTGCCAGCAGCTCCGGGGGACTCTACGAGCAGTACTTC | CASSSGGLYEQYF | TRBJ2-7 | TRBV5-6 | -
TGTGCCAGCAGACGACAGGGGATCGATAGCAATCAGCCCCAGCATTTT | CASRRQGIDSNQPQHF | TRBJ1-5 | TRBV27 | TRBD1
TGTGCCAGCAGCTTAGGGGCATCAATCCCCTTCCAAGAGACCCAGTACTTC | CASSLGASIPFQETQYF | TRBJ2-5 | TRBV7-2 | -
TGTGCCAGTACCCTGACAGGGACTGGAAACACCATATATTTT | CASTLTGTGNTIYF | TRBJ1-3 | TRBV19 | TRBD1
TGTGCCAGCAGCCAGTTGGGGAGCTCTGGAAACACCATATATTTT | CASSQLGSSGNTIYF | TRBJ1-3 | TRBV9 | -
TGTGCCAGCCAAATGGAGGGGGCCTCCTCTGGAAACACCATATATTTT | CASQMEGASSGNTIYF | TRBJ1-3 | TRBV4-2 | TRBD1
TGCGCCAGCAGCCAACTCGGGGGAATTGGTTCACCCCTCCACTTT | CASSQLGGIGSPLHF | TRBJ1-6 | TRBV4-3 | -
TGTGCCAGCAGTCGACAGGGGGCCGAGCAGTACTTC | CASSRQGAEQYF | TRBJ2-7 | TRBV6-5 | TRBD1
TGCAGCGTGTGGTCCGGGAACTATGGCTACACCTTC | CSVWSGNYGYTF | TRBJ1-2 | TRBV29-1 | -
TGTGCCAGCAGTCCGCGACAGGGGCCTCGAGGAGAGACCCAGTACTTC | CASSPRQGPRGETQYF | TRBJ2-5 | TRBV6-6 | TRBD1
TGTGCTAGCAGCTCCTGGGCTGGGTCCGAGCAGTACTTC | CASSSWAGSEQYF | TRBJ2-7 | TRBV7-7 | -
TGTGCCTGGGGACAGGGAGGAACTGAAGCTTTCTTT | CAWGQGGTEAFF | TRBJ1-1 | TRBV30 | TRBD1
TGCAGCGTCGTCCCCCCGTCGGATACGCAGTATTTT | CSVVPPSDTQYF | TRBJ2-3 | TRBV29-1 | -
TGTGCCAGCTCACCAGAGGGTGTGAGCTATGGCTACACCTTC | CASSPEGVSYGYTF | TRBJ1-2 | TRBV18 | -
TGTGCCAGCAGTGAACCCGGGGGGCGGGAGTTTGTGGATACGCAGTATTTT | CASSEPGGREFVDTQYF | TRBJ2-3 | TRBV25-1 | -
TGCGCCAGCAGCCAGGGACAGGGGTCAGACGAGCAGTACTTC | CASSQGQGSDEQYF | TRBJ2-7 | TRBV4-3 | TRBD1
TGTGCCAGCAGCTTAGGCCCCCCAGGGAATTCACCCCTCCACTTT | CASSLGPPGNSPLHF | TRBJ1-6 | TRBV7-2 | -
TGCGCCAGCAGCCAGGGGGCTGACGGACCTAATTCACCCCTCCACTTT | CASSQGADGPNSPLHF | TRBJ1-6 | TRBV4-1 | -
TGTGCCAGCAGCCGGGTCGGACAGGATCAGCCCCAGCATTTT | CASSRVGQDQPQHF | TRBJ1-5 | TRBV4-2 | TRBD1
TGTGCCAGTAGTCCACGCGGGGGGTCAGGGAACACTGAAGCTTTCTTT | CASSPRGGSGNTEAFF | TRBJ1-1 | TRBV19 | -
TGTGCCAGCAGCCCCTATGGACAGGGATCAGATACGCAGTATTTT | CASSPYGQGSDTQYF | TRBJ2-3 | TRBV7-8 | TRBD1
TGTGCCTGGAGTACACAGGGGGATAGCAATCAGCCCCAGCATTTT | CAWSTQGDSNQPQHF | TRBJ1-5 | TRBV30 | TRBD1
TGTGCCAGTAGTCCCGCCGTCAGCTCCTACGAGCAGTACTTC | CASSPAVSSYEQYF | TRBJ2-7 | TRBV19 | -
TGTGCCAGCAGCCAGGACAGGGACTATGGCTACACCTTC | CASSQDRDYGYTF | TRBJ1-2 | TRBV5-6 | TRBD1
TGTGCCAGCAGCTTGGGACTAGCGGGGGTCTACGAGCAGTACTTC | CASSLGLAGVYEQYF | TRBJ2-7 | TRBV5-4 | TRBD2
TGTGCCAGCAGCCCCGTTACAGGGTACACTGAAGCTTTCTTT | CASSPVTGYTEAFF | TRBJ1-1 | TRBV6-1 | -
TGCGCCAGCAGCTTGTCTCTAGCGGGGGGCAATGAGCAGTTCTTC | CASSLSLAGGNEQFF | TRBJ2-1 | TRBV5-1 | TRBD2
TGTGCCAGCAGCCCGAGCGGAGGGACGGAGCCCTTGGGCTACACCTTC | CASSPSGGTEPLGYTF | TRBJ1-2 | TRBV7-8 | -
TGTGCCAGCTCAGACTCTGCGACGGGAGCTAACTATGGCTACACCTTC | CASSDSATGANYGYTF | TRBJ1-2 | TRBV18 | -
TGTGCTAGTGGCACCGGACTAGCACTCGAGCAGTACTTC | CASGTGLALEQYF | TRBJ2-7 | TRBV12-5 | TRBD2
TGTGCCAGCTCACCAGAATCCAGTAGCAATCAGCCCCAGCATTTT | CASSPESSSNQPQHF | TRBJ1-5 | TRBV18 | -
TGTGCCAGCAGAAGGGGCGGCTATGGCTACACCTTC | CASRRGGYGYTF | TRBJ1-2 | TRBV11-3 | -
TGTGCCAGCAGTTATCGGGGGGGGGATGGTCTGTTTTTT | CASSYRGGDGLFF | TRBJ1-4 | TRBV6-6 | -
TGCAGCGTTGCCCTCTTTTATGGCAGCACTGAAGCTTTCTTT | CSVALFYGSTEAFF | TRBJ1-1 | TRBV29-1 | -